In this sample, the clone carrying this T cell receptor beta chain turned up a few times. Its matching antigen is unknown. Trimming left V 0 bases short and J 0 bases short, with 10 bases between. The CDR3 is made up of 15 amino acids. The germline V gene has CDR1 SGHKS and CDR2 YYEKEE (reference sequence). The sample is drawn from a study of blood T cells in healthy people across ages. Findings of the study overall: Correlation between TCR beta diversity and naive T cell percentage was strong.

Together with a sample-barcoded 5' primer, a J-beta primer mix was included in a second PCR lasting roughly 6 to 12 cycles. Each cDNA molecule was tagged by a template-switch adaptor that had 12 random nucleotides. TCRdb reprocessed the 5' RACE reads with MiXCR, giving one entry per CDR3 protein. This table has over a million distinct CDR3 sequences, 59% appearing once. Total RNA extraction produced at least 5.5 micrograms (per sample) for the study. Sequences were obtained from blood. The V call is TRBV5-5, the J call TRBJ2-7, with a weak D call TRBD1 (5 bases). This receptor was taken from a man aged 18 to 35 in good health. DNA of the CDR3: TGTGCCAGCAGCTTGGAGTGGGGCGACTCCTACGAGCAGTACTTC. It encodes CASSLEWGDSYEQYF.